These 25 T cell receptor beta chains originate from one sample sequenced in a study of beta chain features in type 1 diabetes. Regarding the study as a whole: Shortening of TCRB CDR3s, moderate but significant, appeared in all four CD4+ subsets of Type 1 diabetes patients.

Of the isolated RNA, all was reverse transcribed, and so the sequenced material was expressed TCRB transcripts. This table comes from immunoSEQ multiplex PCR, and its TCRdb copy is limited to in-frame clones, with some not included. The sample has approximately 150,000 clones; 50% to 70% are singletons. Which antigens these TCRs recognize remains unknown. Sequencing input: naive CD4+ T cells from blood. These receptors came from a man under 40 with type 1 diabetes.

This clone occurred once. CDR3 protein: CASSLANTEAFF. CDR3 bases: TGTGCCAGCAGCTTAGCAAACACTGAAGCTTTCTTT. The J gene is TRBJ1-1, the V gene TRBV11-2; D gene uncertain. The CDR3 consists of 12 residues. V was trimmed by 1 base and J by 2 bases, leaving 2 bases between them. CDR1 is SGHAT, CDR2 FQNNGV, per germline.

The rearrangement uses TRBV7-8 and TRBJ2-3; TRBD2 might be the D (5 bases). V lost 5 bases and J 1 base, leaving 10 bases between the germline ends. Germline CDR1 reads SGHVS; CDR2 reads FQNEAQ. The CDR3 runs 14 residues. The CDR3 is CASSPNGGTDTQYF. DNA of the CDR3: TGTGCCAGCAGCCCTAACGGGGGCACAGATACGCAGTATTTT.

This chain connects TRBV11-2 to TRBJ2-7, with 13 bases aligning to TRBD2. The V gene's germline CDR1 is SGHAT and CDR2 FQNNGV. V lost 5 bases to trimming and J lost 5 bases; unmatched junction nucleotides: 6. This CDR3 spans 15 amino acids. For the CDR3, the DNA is TGTGCCAGCAGCACCCGACTAGCGGGGGGAGACGAGCAGTACTTC. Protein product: CASSTRLAGGDEQYF.

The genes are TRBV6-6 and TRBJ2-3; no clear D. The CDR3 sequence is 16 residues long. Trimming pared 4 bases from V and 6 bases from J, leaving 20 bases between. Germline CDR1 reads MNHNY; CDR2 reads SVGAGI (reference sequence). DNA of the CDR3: TGTGCCAGCAGTTCCCGCGTAGGGAAGTATACGGATACGCAGTATTTT. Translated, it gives CASSSRVGKYTDTQYF.

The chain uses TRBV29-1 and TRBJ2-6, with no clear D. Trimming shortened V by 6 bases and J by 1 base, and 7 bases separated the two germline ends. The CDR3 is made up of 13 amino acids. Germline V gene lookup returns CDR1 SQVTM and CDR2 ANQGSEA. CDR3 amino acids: CSVQSSGANVLTF. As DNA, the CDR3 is TGCAGCGTCCAGAGTTCTGGGGCCAACGTCCTGACTTTC.

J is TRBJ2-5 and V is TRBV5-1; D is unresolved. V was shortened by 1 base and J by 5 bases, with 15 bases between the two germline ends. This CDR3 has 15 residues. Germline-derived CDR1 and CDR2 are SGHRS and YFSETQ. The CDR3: CASSLSSSTRETQYF. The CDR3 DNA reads TGCGCCAGCAGCTTGTCAAGTTCGACGAGGGAGACCCAGTACTTC.

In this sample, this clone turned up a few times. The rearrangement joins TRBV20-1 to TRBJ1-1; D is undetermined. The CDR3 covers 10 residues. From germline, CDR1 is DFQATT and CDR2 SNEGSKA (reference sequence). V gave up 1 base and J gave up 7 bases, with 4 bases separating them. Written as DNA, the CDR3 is TGCAGTGCTAGAGCGGGTGAAGCTTTCTTT. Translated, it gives CSARAGEAFF.

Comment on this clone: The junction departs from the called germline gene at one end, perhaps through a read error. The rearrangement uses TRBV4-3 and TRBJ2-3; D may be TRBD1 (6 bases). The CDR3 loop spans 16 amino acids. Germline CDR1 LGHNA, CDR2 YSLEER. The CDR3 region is CASTQGPGAGTDTQYF. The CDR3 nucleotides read TGCGCCAGCACCCAAGGGCCAGGGGCCGGGACAGATACGCAGTATTTT.

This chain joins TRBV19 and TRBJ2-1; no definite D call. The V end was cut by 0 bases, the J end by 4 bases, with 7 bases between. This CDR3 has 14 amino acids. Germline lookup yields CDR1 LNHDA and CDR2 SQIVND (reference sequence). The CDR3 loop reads CASSIDLKYNEQFF. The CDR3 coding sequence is TGTGCCAGTAGTATAGATCTTAAGTACAATGAGCAGTTCTTC.

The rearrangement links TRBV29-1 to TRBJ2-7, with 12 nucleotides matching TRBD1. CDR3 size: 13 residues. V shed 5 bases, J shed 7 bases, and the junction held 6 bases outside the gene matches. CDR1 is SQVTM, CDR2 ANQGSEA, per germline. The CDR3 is CSVMGQGAREQYF. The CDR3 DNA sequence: TGCAGCGTTATGGGACAGGGGGCCCGAGAGCAGTACTTC.

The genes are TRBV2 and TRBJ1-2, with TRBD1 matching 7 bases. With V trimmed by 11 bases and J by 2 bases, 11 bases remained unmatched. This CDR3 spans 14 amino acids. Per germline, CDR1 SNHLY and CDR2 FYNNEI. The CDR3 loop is CASNPLQGNYGYTF. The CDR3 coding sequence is TGTGCCTCCAACCCACTACAGGGGAACTATGGCTACACCTTC.

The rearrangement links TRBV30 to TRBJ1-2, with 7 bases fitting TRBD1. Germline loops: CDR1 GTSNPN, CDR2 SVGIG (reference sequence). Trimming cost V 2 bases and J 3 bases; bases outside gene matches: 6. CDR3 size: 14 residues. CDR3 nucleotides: TGTGCCTGGAGTTCGCTAACAGGGGACTATGGCTACACCTTC. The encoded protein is CAWSSLTGDYGYTF.

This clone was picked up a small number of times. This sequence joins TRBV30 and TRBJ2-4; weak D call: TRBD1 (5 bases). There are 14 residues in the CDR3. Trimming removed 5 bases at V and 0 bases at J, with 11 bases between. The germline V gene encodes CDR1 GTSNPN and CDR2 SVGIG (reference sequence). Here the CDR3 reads CAWHGHLAKNIQYF. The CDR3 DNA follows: TGTGCCTGGCATGGACACTTAGCCAAAAACATTCAGTACTTC.

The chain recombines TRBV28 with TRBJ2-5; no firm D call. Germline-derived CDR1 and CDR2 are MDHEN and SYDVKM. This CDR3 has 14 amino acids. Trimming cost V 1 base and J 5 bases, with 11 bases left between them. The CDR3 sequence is CASSLFLGLETQYF. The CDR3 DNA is TGTGCCAGCAGTTTATTCCTGGGTTTGGAGACCCAGTACTTC.

The CDR3: CASSPTDLAPYEQYF. DNA for the CDR3: TGTGCCAGCAGTCCGACTGACCTAGCGCCCTACGAGCAGTACTTC. V and J are TRBV28 and TRBJ2-7; D possibly corresponds to TRBD2 (6 bases). V lost 5 bases and J lost 2, with 16 bases in between. CDR1 is MDHEN, CDR2 SYDVKM, per germline. This CDR3 region has 15 residues. Complete variable domain (other parts from reference TRBV28 and TRBJ2-7): DVKVTQSSRYLVKRTGEKVFLECVQDMDHENMFWYRQDPGLGLRLIYFSYDVKMKEKGDIPEGYSVSREKKERFSLILESASTNQTSMYLCASSPTDLAPYEQYFGPGTRLTVT.

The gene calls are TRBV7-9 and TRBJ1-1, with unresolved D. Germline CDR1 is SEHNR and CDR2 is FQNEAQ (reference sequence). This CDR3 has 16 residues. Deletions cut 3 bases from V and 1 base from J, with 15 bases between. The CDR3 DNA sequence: TGTGCCAGCAGCTTCCGCTCGGGCGGGAGGAACACTGAAGCTTTCTTT. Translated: CASSFRSGGRNTEAFF. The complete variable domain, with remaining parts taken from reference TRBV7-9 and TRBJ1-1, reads DTGVSQNPRHKITKRGQNVTFRCDPISEHNRLYWYRQTLGQGPEFLTYFQNEAQLEKSRLLSDRFSAERPKGSFSTLEIQRTEQGDSAMYLCASSFRSGGRNTEAFFGQGTRLTVV.

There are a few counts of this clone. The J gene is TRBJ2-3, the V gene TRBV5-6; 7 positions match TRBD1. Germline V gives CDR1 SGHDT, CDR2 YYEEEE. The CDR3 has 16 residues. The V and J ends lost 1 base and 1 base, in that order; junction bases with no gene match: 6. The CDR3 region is CASSLRTGPGTDTQYF. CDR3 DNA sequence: TGTGCCAGCAGCTTGCGGACAGGTCCTGGCACAGATACGCAGTATTTT.

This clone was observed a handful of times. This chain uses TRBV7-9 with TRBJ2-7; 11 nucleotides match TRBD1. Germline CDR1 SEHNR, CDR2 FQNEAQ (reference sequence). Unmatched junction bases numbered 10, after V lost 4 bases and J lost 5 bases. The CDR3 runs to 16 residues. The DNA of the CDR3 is TGTGCCAGCAGCTGGACACGGGGGACAGGGGGTCACGAGCAGTACTTC. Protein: CASSWTRGTGGHEQYF. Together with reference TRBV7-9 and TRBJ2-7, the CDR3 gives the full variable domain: DTGVSQNPRHKITKRGQNVTFRCDPISEHNRLYWYRQTLGQGPEFLTYFQNEAQLEKSRLLSDRFSAERPKGSFSTLEIQRTEQGDSAMYLCASSWTRGTGGHEQYFGPGTRLTVT.

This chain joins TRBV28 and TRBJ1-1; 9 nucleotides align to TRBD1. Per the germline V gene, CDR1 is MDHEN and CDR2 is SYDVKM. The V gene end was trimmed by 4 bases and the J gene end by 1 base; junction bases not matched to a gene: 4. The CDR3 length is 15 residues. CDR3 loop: CASSSGQGTNTEAFF. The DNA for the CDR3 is TGTGCCAGCAGTTCTGGACAGGGGACGAACACTGAAGCTTTCTTT.

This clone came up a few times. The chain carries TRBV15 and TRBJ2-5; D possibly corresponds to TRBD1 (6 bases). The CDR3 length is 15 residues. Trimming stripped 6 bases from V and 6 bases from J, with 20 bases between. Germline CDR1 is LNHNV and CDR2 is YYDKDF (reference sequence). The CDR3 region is CATSNQQGLRQTQYF. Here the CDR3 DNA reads TGTGCCACCAGTAATCAACAGGGTCTCCGACAGACCCAGTACTTC.

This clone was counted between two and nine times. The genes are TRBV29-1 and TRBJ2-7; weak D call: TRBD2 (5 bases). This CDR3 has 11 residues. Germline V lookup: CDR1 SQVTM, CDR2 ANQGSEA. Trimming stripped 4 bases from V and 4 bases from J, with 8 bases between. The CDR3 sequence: CSVATGYEQYF. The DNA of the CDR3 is TGCAGCGTTGCTACGGGATACGAGCAGTACTTC.

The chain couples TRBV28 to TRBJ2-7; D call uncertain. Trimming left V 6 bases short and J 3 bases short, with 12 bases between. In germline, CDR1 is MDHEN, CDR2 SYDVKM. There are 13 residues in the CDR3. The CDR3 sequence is CASSLARSYEQYF. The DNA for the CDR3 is TGTGCCAGCAGCCTTGCTAGGAGCTACGAGCAGTACTTC.

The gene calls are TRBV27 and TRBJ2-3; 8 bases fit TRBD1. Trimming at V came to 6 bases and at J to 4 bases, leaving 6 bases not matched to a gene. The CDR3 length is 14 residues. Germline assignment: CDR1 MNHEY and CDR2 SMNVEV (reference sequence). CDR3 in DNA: TGTGCCAGCAGCTTTGACAGGGGTGCAGATACGCAGTATTTT. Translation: CASSFDRGADTQYF.

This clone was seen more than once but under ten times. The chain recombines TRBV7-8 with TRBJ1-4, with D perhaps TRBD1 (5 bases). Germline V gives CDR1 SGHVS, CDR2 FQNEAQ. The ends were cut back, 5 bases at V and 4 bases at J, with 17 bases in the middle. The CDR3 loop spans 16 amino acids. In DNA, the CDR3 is TGTGCCAGCAGCCCACCCCCGCCAGGGTTTAATGAAAAACTGTTTTTT. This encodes CASSPPPPGFNEKLFF.

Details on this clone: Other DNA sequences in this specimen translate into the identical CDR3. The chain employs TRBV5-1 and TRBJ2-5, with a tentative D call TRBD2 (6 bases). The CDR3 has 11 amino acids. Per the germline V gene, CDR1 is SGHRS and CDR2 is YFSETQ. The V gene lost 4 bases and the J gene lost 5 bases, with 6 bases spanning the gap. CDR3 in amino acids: CASSGRETQYF. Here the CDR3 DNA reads TGCGCCAGCAGCGGGAGGGAGACCCAGTACTTC.